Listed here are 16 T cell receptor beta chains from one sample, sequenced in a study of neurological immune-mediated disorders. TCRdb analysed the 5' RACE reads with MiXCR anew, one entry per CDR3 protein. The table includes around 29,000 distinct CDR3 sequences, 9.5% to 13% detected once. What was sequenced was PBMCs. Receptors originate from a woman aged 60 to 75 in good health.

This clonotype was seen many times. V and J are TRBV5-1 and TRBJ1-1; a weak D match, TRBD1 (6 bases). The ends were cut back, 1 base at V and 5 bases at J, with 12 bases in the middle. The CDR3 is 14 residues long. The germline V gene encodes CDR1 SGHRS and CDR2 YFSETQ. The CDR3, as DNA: TGCGCCAGCAGCTTGTTCGACAGGCTAACTGAAGCTTTCTTT. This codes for CASSLFDRLTEAFF.

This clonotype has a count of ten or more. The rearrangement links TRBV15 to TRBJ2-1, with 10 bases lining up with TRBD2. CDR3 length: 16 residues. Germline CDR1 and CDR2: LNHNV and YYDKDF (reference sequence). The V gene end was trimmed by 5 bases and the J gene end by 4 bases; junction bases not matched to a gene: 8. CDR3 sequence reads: CATSGFLAGEYNEQFF. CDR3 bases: TGTGCCACCAGCGGTTTTCTAGCGGGGGAGTACAATGAGCAGTTCTTC.

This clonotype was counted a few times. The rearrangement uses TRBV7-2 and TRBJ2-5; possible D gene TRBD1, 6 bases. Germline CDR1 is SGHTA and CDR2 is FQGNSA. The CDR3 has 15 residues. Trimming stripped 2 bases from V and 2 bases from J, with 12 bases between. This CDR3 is CASSLQTGPQETQYF. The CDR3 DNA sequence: TGTGCCAGCAGCTTACAGACAGGACCACAAGAGACCCAGTACTTC.

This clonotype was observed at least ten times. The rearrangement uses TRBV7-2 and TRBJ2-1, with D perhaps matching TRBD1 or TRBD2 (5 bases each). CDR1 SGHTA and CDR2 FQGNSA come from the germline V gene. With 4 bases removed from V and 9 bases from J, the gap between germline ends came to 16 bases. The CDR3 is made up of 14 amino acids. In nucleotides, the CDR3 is TGTGCCAGCAGCTCCCAGGGACGTTCGGGTGAGCAGTTCTTC. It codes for CASSSQGRSGEQFF.

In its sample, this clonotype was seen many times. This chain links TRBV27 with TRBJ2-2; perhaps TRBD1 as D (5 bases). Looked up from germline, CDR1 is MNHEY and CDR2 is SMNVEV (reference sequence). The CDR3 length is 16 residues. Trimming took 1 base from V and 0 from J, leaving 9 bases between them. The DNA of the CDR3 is TGTGCCAGCAGTTTATTTGGCAGGGCGAACACCGGGGAGCTGTTTTTT. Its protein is CASSLFGRANTGELFF.

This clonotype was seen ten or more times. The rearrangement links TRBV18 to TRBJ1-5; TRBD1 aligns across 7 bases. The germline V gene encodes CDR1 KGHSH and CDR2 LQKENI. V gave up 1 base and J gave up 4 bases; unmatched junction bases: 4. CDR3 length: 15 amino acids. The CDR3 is CASSPLPGQNQPQHF. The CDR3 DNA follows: TGTGCCAGCTCACCACTCCCGGGACAGAATCAGCCCCAGCATTTT.

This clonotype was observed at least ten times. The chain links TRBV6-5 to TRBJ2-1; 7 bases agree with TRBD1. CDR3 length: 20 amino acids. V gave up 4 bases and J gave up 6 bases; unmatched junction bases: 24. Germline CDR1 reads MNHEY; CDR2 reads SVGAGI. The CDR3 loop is CASSLSRAQGNPQPFNEQFF. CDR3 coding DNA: TGTGCCAGCAGTTTAAGCCGGGCACAGGGGAACCCCCAACCCTTCAATGAGCAGTTCTTC.

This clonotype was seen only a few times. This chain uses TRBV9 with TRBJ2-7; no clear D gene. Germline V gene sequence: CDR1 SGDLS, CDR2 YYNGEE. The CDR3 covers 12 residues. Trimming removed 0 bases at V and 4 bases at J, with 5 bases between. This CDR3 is CASSVDGYEQYF. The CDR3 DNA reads TGTGCCAGCAGCGTAGATGGGTACGAGCAGTACTTC.

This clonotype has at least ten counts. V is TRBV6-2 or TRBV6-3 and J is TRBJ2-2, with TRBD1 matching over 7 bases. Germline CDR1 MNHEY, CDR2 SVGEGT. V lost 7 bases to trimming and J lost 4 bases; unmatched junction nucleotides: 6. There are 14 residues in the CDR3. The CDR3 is CASNPTGITGELFF. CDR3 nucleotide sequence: TGTGCCAGCAACCCGACAGGGATCACCGGGGAGCTGTTTTTT.

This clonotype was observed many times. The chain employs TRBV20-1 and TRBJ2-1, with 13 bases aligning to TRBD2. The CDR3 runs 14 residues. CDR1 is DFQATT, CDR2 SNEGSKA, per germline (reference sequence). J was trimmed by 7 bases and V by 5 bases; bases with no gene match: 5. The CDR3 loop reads CSAPRLAGGNEQFF. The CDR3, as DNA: TGCAGTGCTCCCCGACTAGCGGGGGGAAATGAGCAGTTCTTC.

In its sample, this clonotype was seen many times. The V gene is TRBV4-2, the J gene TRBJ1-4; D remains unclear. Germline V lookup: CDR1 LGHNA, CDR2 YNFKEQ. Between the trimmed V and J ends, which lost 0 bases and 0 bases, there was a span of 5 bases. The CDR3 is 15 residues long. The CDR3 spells CASSQESATNEKLFF. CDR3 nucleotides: TGTGCCAGCAGCCAAGAGTCAGCAACTAATGAAAAACTGTTTTTT.

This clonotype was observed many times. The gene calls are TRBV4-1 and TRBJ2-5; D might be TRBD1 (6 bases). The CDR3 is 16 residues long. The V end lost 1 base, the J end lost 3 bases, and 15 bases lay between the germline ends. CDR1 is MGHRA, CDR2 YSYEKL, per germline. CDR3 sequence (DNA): TGCGCCAGCAGCCAAGGGAGACAGGTCCATAAAGAGACCCAGTACTTC. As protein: CASSQGRQVHKETQYF.

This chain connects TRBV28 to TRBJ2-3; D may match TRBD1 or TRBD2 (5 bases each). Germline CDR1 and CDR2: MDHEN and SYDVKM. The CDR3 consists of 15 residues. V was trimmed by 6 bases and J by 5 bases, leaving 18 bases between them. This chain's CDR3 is CASSQTGQFRDTQYF. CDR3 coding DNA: TGTGCCAGCAGCCAAACGGGGCAGTTTCGAGATACGCAGTATTTT. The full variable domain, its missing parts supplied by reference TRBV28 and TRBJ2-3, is DVKVTQSSRYLVKRTGEKVFLECVQDMDHENMFWYRQDPGLGLRLIYFSYDVKMKEKGDIPEGYSVSREKKERFSLILESASTNQTSMYLCASSQTGQFRDTQYFGPGTRLTVL.

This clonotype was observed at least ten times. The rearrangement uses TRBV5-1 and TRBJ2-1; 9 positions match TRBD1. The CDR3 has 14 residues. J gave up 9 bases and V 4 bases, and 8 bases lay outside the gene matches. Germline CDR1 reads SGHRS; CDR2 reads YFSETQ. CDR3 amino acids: CASSRTTGGGEQFF. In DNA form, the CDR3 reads TGCGCCAGCAGCCGTACCACAGGGGGCGGTGAGCAGTTCTTC.

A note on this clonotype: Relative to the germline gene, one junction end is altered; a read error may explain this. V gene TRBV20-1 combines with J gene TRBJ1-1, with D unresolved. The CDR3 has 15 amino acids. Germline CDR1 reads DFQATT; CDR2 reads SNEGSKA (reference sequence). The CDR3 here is CSARGYTSRETEAFF. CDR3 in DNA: TGCAGCGCTAGAGGGTACACCTCGAGAGAGACTGAAGCTTTCTTT.

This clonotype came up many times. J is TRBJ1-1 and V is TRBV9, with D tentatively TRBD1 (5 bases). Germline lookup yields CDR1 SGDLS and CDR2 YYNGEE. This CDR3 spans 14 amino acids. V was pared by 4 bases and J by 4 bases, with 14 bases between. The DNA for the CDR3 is TGTGCCAGCAGCCCCGGGACTTGGGGCACTGAAGCTTTCTTT. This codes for CASSPGTWGTEAFF.